The 9 T cell receptor beta chains reported below all come from one sample, sequenced in a study of T cell changes during pregnancy in multiple sclerosis. Sequencing used immunoSEQ multiplex PCR; TCRdb keeps in-frame clones, though not all of them. This table holds about 30,000 clones, approximately 90% found once. The sample in question was peripheral blood, obtained in the second trimester of pregnancy. The source of these receptors is a female donor in good health, enrolled as a control in a pregnancy study.

This clone showed up just once. This sequence joins TRBV28 and TRBJ2-2; 10 bases are a match to TRBD2. Trimming took 5 bases from V and 5 from J; bases not matched to a gene: 5. The CDR3 spans 15 residues. Germline values: CDR1 MDHEN, CDR2 SYDVKM. CDR3 residues: CASSRIAGGTGELFF. For the CDR3, the DNA is TGTGCCAGCAGTCGCATAGCGGGAGGAACCGGGGAGCTGTTTTTT.

This clone was picked up a small number of times. The CDR3 reads CASSQGYRQGNQPQHF. CDR3 DNA: TGCGCCAGCAGCCAGGGTTATAGACAGGGGAATCAGCCCCAGCATTTT. The chain couples TRBV4-3 to TRBJ1-5; 8 bases fit TRBD1. This CDR3 region has 16 residues. With 3 bases clipped from V and 4 bases from J, the junction kept 8 bases outside the gene matches. Germline values: CDR1 LGHNA, CDR2 YSLEER.

This CDR3 is CASSVWQGSNQPQHF. CDR3 sequence (DNA): TGTGCCAGCAGTGTTTGGCAGGGGAGCAATCAGCCCCAGCATTTT. V usage is TRBV6-1 and J usage is TRBJ1-5, with a possible D match to TRBD1 (6 bases). This CDR3 region has 15 residues. CDR1 is MNHNS, CDR2 SASEGT, per germline. Trimming shortened V by 4 bases and J by 1 base, and 11 bases separated the two germline ends.

CDR3 nucleotide sequence: TGTGCCAGCAGCTTGCGACGGGGGAATTCACCCCTCCACTTT. It encodes CASSLRRGNSPLHF. This rearrangement joins TRBV7-2 to TRBJ1-6; a possible D gene is TRBD1 (5 bases). Germline lookup yields CDR1 SGHTA and CDR2 FQGNSA. The CDR3 spans 14 residues. V lost 3 bases to trimming and J lost 7 bases, with 10 bases between them. The full variable domain, rest sourced from reference TRBV7-2 and TRBJ1-6, is GAGVSQSPSNKVTEKGKDVELRCDPISGHTALYWYRQSLGQGLEFLIYFQGNSAPDKSGLPSDRFSAERTGGSVSTLTIQRTQQEDSAVYLCASSLRRGNSPLHFGNGTRLTVT.

The chain combines TRBV29-1 with TRBJ1-3; 8 bases map to TRBD1. Germline V gene data show CDR1 as SQVTM and CDR2 as ANQGSEA. Unmatched junction bases numbered 5, after V lost 7 bases and J lost 0 bases. The CDR3 runs 14 residues. CDR3 sequence (DNA): TGCAGCGCTGGACAGGGTCTCTCTGGAAACACCATATATTTT. Protein product: CSAGQGLSGNTIYF.

The CDR3 DNA follows: TGTGCCAGCAGTTCGGGACAGGGGGTCCACGAGCAGTACTTC. It yields the protein CASSSGQGVHEQYF. The J gene is TRBJ2-7, the V gene TRBV27, with TRBD1 matching over 11 bases. Unmatched junction bases numbered 4, after V lost 4 bases and J lost 5 bases. CDR3 size: 14 residues. Germline CDR1 MNHEY, CDR2 SMNVEV (reference sequence).

This clone was counted once. The chain joins TRBV11-2 to TRBJ1-1; 7 bases line up with TRBD1. Germline-derived CDR1 and CDR2 are SGHAT and FQNNGV. The CDR3 has 16 residues. With 3 bases clipped from V and 5 bases from J, the junction kept 12 bases outside the gene matches. The chain's CDR3 is CASSLRLGTVRTEAFF. The CDR3 DNA reads as TGTGCCAGCAGCTTGCGACTGGGGACAGTCCGAACTGAAGCTTTCTTT. Full variable domain (rest looked up from reference TRBV11-2 and TRBJ1-1): EAGVAQSPRYKIIEKRQSVAFWCNPISGHATLYWYQQILGQGPKLLIQFQNNGVVDDSQLPKDRFSAERLKGVDSTLKIQPAKLEDSAVYLCASSLRLGTVRTEAFFGQGTRLTVV.

The genes are TRBV14 and TRBJ2-1, with D uncertain. Germline loops: CDR1 SGHDN, CDR2 FVKESK. Trimming cost V 0 bases and J 10 bases, with 10 bases left between them. The CDR3 is 13 residues long. CDR3 protein: CASSQDRGAEQFF. For the CDR3, the DNA is TGTGCCAGCAGCCAAGATAGAGGAGCGGAGCAGTTCTTC. Combining the CDR3 with reference TRBV14 and TRBJ2-1 gives the whole variable domain EAGVTQFPSHSVIEKGQTVTLRCDPISGHDNLYWYRRVMGKEIKFLLHFVKESKQDESGMPNNRFLAERTGGTYSTLKVQPAELEDSGVYFCASSQDRGAEQFFGPGTRLTVL.

The chain uses TRBV6-5 and TRBJ1-4, with 7 nucleotides matching TRBD1. Germline-derived CDR1 and CDR2 are MNHEY and SVGAGI. This CDR3 contains 16 residues. V was clipped by 4 bases and J by 3 bases; unmatched bases: 8. This chain's CDR3 is CASSFVQGTSNEKLFF. The CDR3, as DNA: TGTGCCAGCAGTTTTGTACAGGGGACCTCTAATGAAAAACTGTTTTTT.